This entry describes one T cell receptor beta chain. CDR3 length equals 15 residues. V gave up 4 bases and J gave up 1 base; unmatched junction bases: 7. The germline gives CDR1 SGHDT, CDR2 YYEEEE. These data belong to a study of T cells after somatic rescue of genetic block. Profiling relied on immunoSEQ multiplex PCR, and the TCRdb table lists in-frame clones only, not all of them. The table lists 70,000 to 95,000 clones, 85% to 90% of them singletons, with 1.5% to 2% in the top ten. This TCR came from a woman aged 18-29 years. The genes are TRBV5-6 and TRBJ1-1; TRBD1 matches 7 bases. Sequenced input: peripheral blood mononuclear cells (PBMCs). CDR3 region: CASSPDRTPNTEAFF. The DNA for the CDR3 is TGTGCCAGCAGCCCGGACAGGACTCCGAACACTGAAGCTTTCTTT.